This is a list of T cell receptor beta chains from one sample in a study of T cells in Graves' hyperthyroidism and ophthalmopathy. Via MiXCR, TCRdb re-called the multiplex PCR reads, giving one row per CDR3 protein. The repertoire holds more than 550,000 distinct CDR3 sequences, 15% to 20% seen once, with about a sixth in the top ten. The sequenced material came from blood. Receptors originate from a man aged 50 to 60 with Graves' hyperthyroidism. CDR3s include the opening cysteine and the closing phenylalanine or tryptophan. Each record gives: J gene, clone size, D gene, CDR3 length, V gene, CDR3 protein, CDR3 DNA. The D gene is left open where the match is weak. Rows may omit the clone size; those that give it use once, few, many or a size class.

>TRBJ2-1|many|TRBD1|16|TRBV10-3
CAISELQGSDYNEQFF
TGTGCCATCAGTGAGTTACAGGGGTCAGACTACAATGAGCAGTTCTTC
>TRBJ1-2|NA|TRBD1|16|TRBV6-1
CASSPRTGGANYGYTF
TGTGCCAGCAGTCCAAGGACAGGGGGAGCTAACTATGGCTACACCTTC
>TRBJ2-3|NA|TRBD2|17|TRBV7-6
CASSYRGASGLADTQYF
TGTGCCAGCAGCTACCGGGGGGCTAGCGGGCTTGCAGATACGCAGTATTTT
>TRBJ2-7|many|NA|15|TRBV3-1
CASSQEDFYSYEQYF
TGTGCCAGCAGCCAAGAAGATTTCTACTCCTACGAGCAGTACTTC
>TRBJ2-5|many|TRBD2|15|TRBV6-2/TRBV6-3
CASRFSGSGGETQYF
TGTGCCAGCAGATTTAGCGGGAGTGGAGGAGAGACCCAGTACTTC
>TRBJ1-2|NA|NA|15|TRBV4-1
CASSQIGVPSHGYTF
TGCGCCAGCAGCCAAATCGGAGTACCTAGCCATGGCTACACCTTC
>TRBJ1-1|NA|NA|14|TRBV6-5
CASSYAGAITEAFF
TGTGCCAGCAGTTACGCAGGGGCTATCACTGAAGCTTTCTTT
>TRBJ2-1|NA|NA|15|TRBV19
CASSARDGTYNEQFF
TGTGCCAGTAGTGCCCGGGACGGGACCTACAATGAGCAGTTCTTC
>TRBJ1-4|NA|NA|16|TRBV14
CASSQAIGAVNEKLFF
TGTGCCAGCAGCCAAGCAATTGGGGCAGTTAATGAAAAACTGTTTTTT
>TRBJ1-1|many|TRBD1|15|TRBV28
CASSPGTGGITEAFF
TGTGCCAGCAGTCCCGGGACAGGGGGAATAACTGAAGCTTTCTTT
>TRBJ1-3|many|TRBD1|16|TRBV10-3
CAIRPGTGLSGNTIYF
TGTGCCATCAGACCCGGGACAGGCCTCTCTGGAAACACCATATATTTT
>TRBJ2-1|NA|TRBD2|13|TRBV28
CASTGTSWVEQFF
TGTGCCAGCACCGGGACTAGCTGGGTTGAGCAGTTCTTC
>TRBJ2-2|many|NA|18|TRBV28
CASSFDGRGHPNTGELFF
TGTGCCAGCAGTTTCGATGGGCGGGGACACCCGAACACCGGGGAGCTGTTTTTT
>TRBJ2-7|NA|NA|13|TRBV6-1
CASRRTVGYEQYF
TGTGCCAGCAGAAGGACAGTAGGCTACGAGCAGTACTTC